These 32 T cell receptor beta chains share one sample of origin, sequenced in a study of blood T cell repertoires in COVID-19 (dated by TCRdb to between 2020 and 2021). Receptor amplification or capture employed the immunoSEQ multiplex PCR assay. TCRdb stores this immuneACCESS table with in-frame sequences only. Part of the clones is absent; in the studies checked, under half of the shortfall reflects unresolved V genes, and no reason is known for the rest. Counted in this sample were tens of thousands of clones; about four fifths of them appeared once. Around a sixth of the sample is in the top ten clones. The sample consisted of peripheral blood. Source of these receptors: a human donor in a cohort sampled during active COVID-19.

The J gene is TRBJ2-7, the V gene TRBV6-5; D perhaps matches TRBD2 (6 bases). V was cut by 10 bases and J by 4 bases, with 23 bases left in between. CDR1 MNHEY and CDR2 SVGAGI come from the germline V gene. This CDR3 contains 15 residues. CDR3 region: CATRRGTPYEYEQYF. DNA of the CDR3: TGTGCCACCCGGCGAGGGACTCCCTACGAGTACGAGCAGTACTTC.

The genes are TRBV2 and TRBJ2-1, with TRBD2 matching over 9 bases. The CDR3 runs to 17 residues. Germline V gives CDR1 SNHLY, CDR2 FYNNEI. After removal of 2 bases from V and 0 bases from J, the junction contained 5 bases not matched to a gene. DNA for the CDR3: TGTGCCAGCAGTGAATTAGAGCGGGAGGTCTCCTACAATGAGCAGTTCTTC. Its translation is CASSELEREVSYNEQFF. Variable domain in full (rest from reference TRBV2 and TRBJ2-1): EPEVTQTPSHQVTQMGQEVILRCVPISNHLYFYWYRQILGQKVEFLVSFYNNEISEKSEIFDDQFSVERPDGSNFTLKIRSTKLEDSAMYFCASSELEREVSYNEQFFGPGTRLTVL.

This chain joins TRBV5-1 and TRBJ1-1; D unclear. The ends were cut back, 0 bases at V and 1 base at J, with 7 bases in the middle. Germline V gene data show CDR1 as SGHRS and CDR2 as YFSETQ. There are 14 residues in the CDR3. The CDR3, as DNA: TGCGCCAGCAGCTTGGGCGCCGGGAACACTGAAGCTTTCTTT. This encodes CASSLGAGNTEAFF.

The chain recombines TRBV14 with TRBJ2-5, with TRBD2 matching 13 bases. With V trimmed by 4 bases and J by 1 base, 6 bases remained unmatched. This CDR3 comprises 17 residues. Germline lookup yields CDR1 SGHDN and CDR2 FVKESK. The CDR3 DNA is TGTGCCAGCAGCCCCCGACTAGCGGGGGGTGTCCAAGAGACCCAGTACTTC. Translation: CASSPRLAGGVQETQYF. The full variable domain, its missing parts supplied by reference TRBV14 and TRBJ2-5, is EAGVTQFPSHSVIEKGQTVTLRCDPISGHDNLYWYRRVMGKEIKFLLHFVKESKQDESGMPNNRFLAERTGGTYSTLKVQPAELEDSGVYFCASSPRLAGGVQETQYFGPGTRLLVL.

The chain employs TRBV7-2 and TRBJ2-3, with 9 bases lining up with TRBD1. The V gene's germline CDR1 is SGHTA and CDR2 FQGNSA. Trimming at V came to 2 bases and at J to 1 base, leaving 7 bases not matched to a gene. CDR3 length: 17 residues. CDR3 sequence (DNA): TGTGCCAGCAGCTTACAGGGGACAGGGCTTCGCACAGATACGCAGTATTTT. It specifies CASSLQGTGLRTDTQYF.

The chain is built from TRBV6-5 and TRBJ1-1; unclear D gene. Germline CDR1 reads MNHEY; CDR2 reads SVGAGI. V was clipped by 7 bases and J by 5 bases, with 14 bases between them. There are 13 residues in the CDR3. The CDR3 region has the DNA TGTGCCAGCACCGACGGGAGATGGACTGAAGCTTTCTTT. It codes for CASTDGRWTEAFF.

The chain combines TRBV19 with TRBJ2-1; a possible D gene is TRBD1 (6 bases). Germline CDR1 reads LNHDA; CDR2 reads SQIVND (reference sequence). The CDR3 is 16 amino acids. V lost 3 bases and J 1 base, leaving 13 bases between the germline ends. The CDR3 is CASSIHLQGSYNEQFF. CDR3 DNA sequence: TGTGCCAGTAGTATTCACCTACAGGGTTCCTACAATGAGCAGTTCTTC.

V gene TRBV2 combines with J gene TRBJ1-3; 8 nucleotides line up with TRBD1. There are 16 residues in the CDR3. V gave up 6 bases and J gave up 0 bases; unmatched junction bases: 7. The germline CDR1 and CDR2 sequences are SNHLY and FYNNEI. CDR3 loop: CASRLSTGASGNTIYF. CDR3 coding DNA: TGTGCCAGCAGATTATCGACAGGGGCCTCTGGAAACACCATATATTTT.

The chain joins TRBV24-1 to TRBJ2-3; the D gene is possibly TRBD1 (5 bases). CDR1 KGHDR and CDR2 SFDVKD come from the germline V gene. Trimming took off 1 base at V and 5 bases at J, with 15 bases between the two ends. The CDR3 has 16 residues. This CDR3 is CATSDFQTGPIDTQYF. In DNA form, the CDR3 reads TGTGCCACCAGTGATTTCCAAACAGGCCCGATAGATACGCAGTATTTT.

V gene TRBV7-9 combines with J gene TRBJ2-1; perhaps TRBD1 as D (6 bases). Trimming pared 5 bases from V and 2 bases from J, leaving 22 bases between. CDR1 SEHNR and CDR2 FQNEAQ come from the germline V gene (reference sequence). CDR3 length: 18 amino acids. In nucleotides, the CDR3 is TGTGCCAGCAGCAAGAGGATTTTGAGGGGGAGAACCTACAATGAGCAGTTCTTC. Encoded protein: CASSKRILRGRTYNEQFF.

The J gene is TRBJ2-5, the V gene TRBV19, with D possibly TRBD1 on 6 matching bases. Germline V CDR1 and CDR2: LNHDA, SQIVND (reference sequence). CDR3 length equals 13 residues. V lost 5 bases and J 4 bases, leaving 11 bases between the germline ends. The CDR3 region is CASSPPRGETQYF. The DNA for the CDR3 is TGTGCCAGTAGTCCCCCCAGGGGAGAGACCCAGTACTTC.

Points on this clone: Other DNA sequences of this sample code for an identical CDR3. The rearrangement links TRBV28 to TRBJ2-7, with a weak D call TRBD2 (7 bases). The V end lost 2 bases, the J end lost 5 bases, and 13 bases lay between the germline ends. Germline loops: CDR1 MDHEN, CDR2 SYDVKM. The length of the CDR3 is 14 residues. The CDR3 DNA sequence: TGTGCCAGCAGTTTACGAGGGGGGGGAAACGAGCAGTACTTC. Its protein product is CASSLRGGGNEQYF.

This chain joins TRBV30 and TRBJ2-5; D remains unclear. Germline V lookup: CDR1 GTSNPN, CDR2 SVGIG (reference sequence). V gave up 3 bases and J gave up 5 bases, with 7 bases separating them. The CDR3 covers 11 residues. The CDR3 sequence: CAWRIRETQYF. The CDR3 DNA reads TGTGCCTGGAGGATCCGGGAGACCCAGTACTTC.

This clone was seen just once. The chain links TRBV19 to TRBJ2-1; TRBD2 might be the D (6 bases). Germline values: CDR1 LNHDA, CDR2 SQIVND (reference sequence). CDR3 length: 15 amino acids. Trimming pared 1 base from V and 8 bases from J, leaving 15 bases between. The CDR3 loop reads CASSIGGRDSDEQFF. The CDR3 coding sequence is TGTGCCAGTAGTATAGGAGGGCGGGATTCCGATGAGCAGTTCTTC.

This chain joins TRBV5-1 and TRBJ1-2; D is unclear. The germline gives CDR1 SGHRS, CDR2 YFSETQ. The CDR3 consists of 12 residues. The ends were cut back, 3 bases at V and 4 bases at J, with 7 bases in the middle. CDR3 in DNA: TGCGCCAGCAGCTCGGGAGCCTATGGCTACACCTTC. Its protein product is CASSSGAYGYTF.

This clone was detected a few times. This rearrangement joins TRBV4-1 to TRBJ1-6; the D is unclear. CDR1 is MGHRA and CDR2 is YSYEKL in the germline V gene. V lost 1 base and J 10 bases, leaving 8 bases between the germline ends. The CDR3 consists of 13 residues. CDR3 coding DNA: TGCGCCAGCAGCCAAGTTCCCCTCTCACCCCTCCACTTT. It yields the protein CASSQVPLSPLHF.

This sequence joins TRBV18 and TRBJ2-5, with 9 bases fitting TRBD1. This CDR3 region has 15 residues. Germline-derived CDR1 and CDR2 are KGHSH and LQKENI. V shed 6 bases, J shed 2 bases, and the junction held 7 bases outside the gene matches. CDR3 in amino acids: CASSPDRGRQETQYF. For the CDR3, the DNA is TGTGCCAGCTCGCCGGACAGGGGTCGACAAGAGACCCAGTACTTC. Full variable domain (rest looked up from reference TRBV18 and TRBJ2-5): NAGVMQNPRHLVRRRGQEARLRCSPMKGHSHVYWYRQLPEEGLKFMVYLQKENIIDESGMPKERFSAEFPKEGPSILRIQQVVRGDSAAYFCASSPDRGRQETQYFGPGTRLLVL.

J is TRBJ1-6 and V is TRBV6-5, with D possibly TRBD1 on 5 matching bases. Germline V gives CDR1 MNHEY, CDR2 SVGAGI. V shed 7 bases and J shed 6 bases, with 16 bases lying between them. The CDR3 contains 15 residues. The CDR3 reads CASKVDTLPNSPLHF. For the CDR3, the DNA is TGTGCCAGCAAAGTGGACACCCTTCCTAATTCACCCCTCCACTTT.

V usage is TRBV9 and J usage is TRBJ1-4; D might be TRBD1 (5 bases). The CDR3 loop spans 15 amino acids. Germline loops: CDR1 SGDLS, CDR2 YYNGEE. Trimming took 4 bases from V and 7 from J, leaving 17 bases between them. Here the CDR3 reads CASSPERGIGEKLFF. The DNA for the CDR3 is TGTGCCAGCAGCCCGGAAAGGGGAATTGGTGAAAAACTGTTTTTT. The whole variable domain, filled in from reference TRBV9 and TRBJ1-4, reads DSGVTQTPKHLITATGQRVTLRCSPRSGDLSVYWYQQSLDQGLQFLIQYYNGEERAKGNILERFSAQQFPDLHSELNLSSLELGDSALYFCASSPERGIGEKLFFGSGTQLSVL.

This clone was recorded a few times. This specimen includes other DNA sequences encoding the same CDR3. The V gene is TRBV19, the J gene TRBJ1-1, with a possible D match to TRBD1 (6 bases). Germline CDR1 LNHDA, CDR2 SQIVND (reference sequence). Trimming took 5 bases from V and 7 from J, leaving 11 bases between them. There are 12 residues in the CDR3. DNA of the CDR3: TGTGCCAGTAGTGGCAGGGGAAATGAAGCTTTCTTT. Translated: CASSGRGNEAFF.

This rearrangement joins TRBV4-1 to TRBJ2-1; D is uncertain. In germline, CDR1 is MGHRA, CDR2 YSYEKL. Trimming removed 2 bases from V and 6 bases from J, with 5 bases in between. There are 12 residues in the CDR3. The CDR3 here is CASSQSGNEQFF. The CDR3 bases are TGCGCCAGCAGCCAATCGGGCAATGAGCAGTTCTTC.

J is TRBJ2-3 and V is TRBV5-6; 8 bases align to TRBD1. Losses at the gene ends were 0 bases for V and 3 bases for J; bases not matched to a gene: 3. Germline CDR1 is SGHDT and CDR2 is YYEEEE. The CDR3 runs 15 residues. This chain's CDR3 is CASSLDRGTTDTQYF. The CDR3, as DNA: TGTGCCAGCAGCTTGGACAGGGGGACGACAGATACGCAGTATTTT.

The chain joins TRBV4-1 to TRBJ2-4, with 10 nucleotides matching TRBD2. Looked up from germline, CDR1 is MGHRA and CDR2 is YSYEKL. The CDR3 is made up of 17 amino acids. The V segment lost 0 bases and the J segment 1 base; nucleotides outside the gene matches: 3. The CDR3 DNA is TGCGCCAGCAGCCAAGAACTAGCGGGGAGGGCCAAAAACATTCAGTACTTC. Its translation: CASSQELAGRAKNIQYF.

V usage is TRBV30 and J usage is TRBJ1-4, with unresolved D. The germline CDR1 and CDR2 sequences are GTSNPN and SVGIG (reference sequence). V lost 0 bases and J 8 bases, leaving 13 bases between the germline ends. This CDR3 has 14 residues. The CDR3 region has the DNA TGTGCCTGGAGTGTGGGTTATACGGGGGAAAAACTGTTTTTT. Translating gives CAWSVGYTGEKLFF.

This clone was observed a few times. This chain links TRBV15 with TRBJ2-5; 8 bases line up with TRBD2. V was pared by 3 bases and J by 5 bases, with 11 bases of the junction left unmatched. The V gene's germline CDR1 is LNHNV and CDR2 YYDKDF (reference sequence). CDR3 length: 16 residues. The chain's CDR3 is CATSSDYGGLGETQYF. The CDR3 DNA follows: TGTGCCACCAGCAGCGATTATGGGGGACTAGGGGAGACCCAGTACTTC.

The chain uses TRBV7-9 and TRBJ2-5, with TRBD2 matching over 12 bases. The CDR3 length is 16 residues. V lost 4 bases, J lost 9 bases, and 12 bases stayed unmatched. Germline CDR1 is SEHNR and CDR2 is FQNEAQ (reference sequence). The CDR3, as DNA: TGTGCCAGCAGCTCAAGGACTAGCGGGACTGCGGGGGCCCAGTACTTC. This sequence encodes CASSSRTSGTAGAQYF.

The chain carries TRBV7-9 and TRBJ2-7; TRBD2 agrees at 10 bases. Germline V CDR1 and CDR2: SEHNR, FQNEAQ (reference sequence). This CDR3 has 14 residues. With 6 bases clipped from V and 7 bases from J, the junction kept 9 bases outside the gene matches. The CDR3, as DNA: TGTGCCAGCAGTGGGGATCTAGCGGGGGTTGAGCAGTACGTC. Translating gives CASSGDLAGVEQYV.

This clone was detected only once. CDR3 loop: CATSLTYEQYF. In nucleotides, the CDR3 is TGTGCCACCAGCCTTACCTACGAGCAGTACTTC. The chain couples TRBV24-1 to TRBJ2-7; no clear D. The V end was cut by 7 bases, the J end by 2 bases, with 5 bases between. Germline V lookup: CDR1 KGHDR, CDR2 SFDVKD. This CDR3 comprises 11 residues.

V is TRBV5-4 and J is TRBJ2-7; D might be TRBD2 (5 bases). The CDR3 loop spans 15 amino acids. Germline CDR1 SGHNT, CDR2 YYREEE (reference sequence). V lost 4 bases and J lost 3, with 17 bases in between. CDR3 DNA: TGTGCCAGCAGCCCGGAGGTCGGGCTTAGCTACGAGCAGTACTTC. Translated, it gives CASSPEVGLSYEQYF.

In DNA form, the CDR3 reads TGTGCCAGCAGCTCCGAGCGGGGGGGTAGCACAGATACGCAGTATTTT. Protein product: CASSSERGGSTDTQYF. V gene TRBV7-9 combines with J gene TRBJ2-3, with 10 bases aligning to TRBD2. Germline V gene sequence: CDR1 SEHNR, CDR2 FQNEAQ (reference sequence). Germline trimming cut 4 bases from V and 0 bases from J; bases unmatched to any gene: 4. The CDR3 length is 16 residues.

The chain is built from TRBV6-6 and TRBJ2-1; no clear D gene. V shed 6 bases and J shed 0 bases, with 12 bases lying between them. The CDR3 sequence is 15 residues long. The V gene's germline CDR1 is MNHNY and CDR2 SVGAGI (reference sequence). The CDR3 is CASSLTETSYNEQFF. Written as DNA, the CDR3 is TGTGCCAGCAGCCTGACTGAGACCTCCTACAATGAGCAGTTCTTC.

This chain uses TRBV11-3 with TRBJ1-6, with TRBD1 matching 8 bases. Germline CDR1 reads SGHNT; CDR2 reads YENEEA. The J segment lost 10 bases and the V segment lost 0 bases, leaving 5 bases of the junction unmatched. There are 15 residues in the CDR3. CDR3 nucleotides: TGTGCCAGCAGCTTAGACAGGGGGCTACGGTCACCCCTCCACTTT. Residues: CASSLDRGLRSPLHF.